This is a list of T cell receptor beta chains from one sample in a study of response to subunit inactivated influenza vaccine. TCRdb ran MiXCR on the RT-PCR reads and lists one entry per CDR3 protein. The data contain under 800,000 distinct CDR3 sequences, around 14% of them singletons. This sample comprised PBMCs from blood, obtained 14 to 15 days before vaccination. The receptors were gathered from a man aged 45-65 years who received an inactivated influenza vaccine. The CDR3 runs from the conserved cysteine through the conserved F or W. The D gene is left open where the match is weak. Some rows mark clone size as missing; the rest say once, few, many or name a class of expanded clone.

few TRBJ2-1 TRBV12-3/TRBV12-4 - TGTGCCAGCAGTTTAAATCCTCCCTACAATGAGCAGTTCTTC CASSLNPPYNEQFF
few TRBJ1-1 TRBV11-2 - TGTGCCAGCAGCTTTATGGGTACTGAAGCTTTCTTT CASSFMGTEAFF
- TRBJ1-1 TRBV28 - TGTGCCAGCAGTTTTGTGGGGGCGAGTGAAGCTTTCTTT CASSFVGASEAFF
few TRBJ1-3 TRBV4-3 - TGCGCCAGCAGCCAAGACCAACAGGGTTCTGGAAACACCATATATTTT CASSQDQQGSGNTIYF
- TRBJ2-2 TRBV7-2 - TGTGCCAGCAGGACTGGACAGACGAACACCGGGGAGCTGTTTTTT CASRTGQTNTGELFF
many TRBJ2-1 TRBV20-1 TRBD2 TGCAGTGCTAGAGGACTAGCGGGGTACAATGAGCAGTTCTTC CSARGLAGYNEQFF
- TRBJ2-3 TRBV15 TRBD2 TGTGCCACCAGCAGAGCGGCGGGAGGTGCAGATACGCAGTATTTT CATSRAAGGADTQYF
once TRBJ2-3 TRBV5-1 - TGCGCCAGCAGCTTGGGAAGTATCCCTATCGGGGGATTCACAGATACGCAGTATTTT CASSLGSIPIGGFTDTQYF
many TRBJ2-1 TRBV3-1 TRBD2 TGTGCCAGCAGCCCTCTAGCGGGGGGTCTCAATGAGCAGTTCTTC CASSPLAGGLNEQFF
many TRBJ1-5 TRBV12-3/TRBV12-4 - TGTGCCAGCAGTCCGACGGGACCCTCTAATCAGCCCCAGCATTTT CASSPTGPSNQPQHF
- TRBJ2-5 TRBV11-2 TRBD2 TGTGCCAGCAGCTTAGACGGGGGGGCGGAAGAGACCCAGTACTTC CASSLDGGAEETQYF
few TRBJ2-1 TRBV7-6 - TGTGCCAGCAGCCCGGGATCGGGACAAAATTACAATGAGCAGTTCTTC CASSPGSGQNYNEQFF
- TRBJ2-5 TRBV4-2 TRBD2 TGTGCCAGCAGCCCGACTAGCGGGAACGGAGAGACCCAGTACTTC CASSPTSGNGETQYF
few TRBJ2-7 TRBV7-9 - TGTGCCAGCAGTCATTTAGAGGAACGGTGGGTTTCTTACGAGCAGTACTTC CASSHLEERWVSYEQYF
- TRBJ2-1 TRBV5-1 TRBD1 TGCGCCAGCAGTGGCTCGTCTTGGGGGACAGGGGGTTATGAGCAGTTCTTC CASSGSSWGTGGYEQFF
- TRBJ2-1 TRBV13 TRBD1 TGTGCCAGCAGCTCAACGGGACAGGGGGCTAGCGGGGCCTACAATGAGCAGTTCTTC CASSSTGQGASGAYNEQFF
many TRBJ2-7 TRBV5-1 TRBD1 TGCGCCAGCAGCTTGTGGTGGGGACAGAGCTCCTACGAGCAGTACTTC CASSLWWGQSSYEQYF
few TRBJ1-1 TRBV30 TRBD1 TGTGCCTGGAGTCCACGGGACAGCGTACAAAACACTGAAGCTTTCTTT CAWSPRDSVQNTEAFF
- TRBJ2-5 TRBV5-6 TRBD1 TGTGCCATCAGCTTCAGGACAGGGGGCCGAGAGACCCAGTACTTC CAISFRTGGRETQYF
few TRBJ1-1 TRBV5-1 TRBD1 TGCGCCAGCAGCTCTGCTAGGACAGGGGGCGATCCAGTCAGGACTGAAGCTTTCTTT CASSSARTGGDPVRTEAFF
- TRBJ1-2 TRBV30 - TGTGCCTGGAGTATCAGGGGACCCTATGGCTACACCTTC CAWSIRGPYGYTF
few TRBJ2-4 TRBV11-2 - TGTGCCAGCAGCCCCGAGGACCTGGGAAACATTCAGTACTTC CASSPEDLGNIQYF
- TRBJ1-5 TRBV20-1 - TGCAGTGCTAGAGACGATAGCCTGGGGGATCAGCCCCAGCATTTT CSARDDSLGDQPQHF
many TRBJ2-7 TRBV6-2/TRBV6-3 - TGTGCCAGCAGTTACGGATTGAACTACGAGCAGTACTTC CASSYGLNYEQYF
few TRBJ1-5 TRBV24-1 - TGTGCCACCAGTGATTTCGACAGCAGCTATCAGCCCCAGCATTTT CATSDFDSSYQPQHF
many TRBJ1-1 TRBV12-3/TRBV12-4 - TGTGCCAGCAGTTCCCGGACTGAAGCTTTCTTT CASSSRTEAFF
few TRBJ2-2 TRBV10-2 TRBD1 TGCGCCAGCAGTGAGCCGGACAGGGGGCTAACCGGGGAGCTGTTTTTT CASSEPDRGLTGELFF
few TRBJ2-1 TRBV6-2/TRBV6-3 TRBD1 TGTGCCAGCAGTTACCCCACTGGACAGGGTTCCTACAATGAGCAGTTCTTC CASSYPTGQGSYNEQFF
few TRBJ2-5 TRBV9 - TGTGCCAGCAGCGTAGACGGACGGAGTGAGACCCAGTACTTC CASSVDGRSETQYF
- TRBJ2-1 TRBV9 - TGTGCCAGCAGCTCGGGACACTTGGGGTCCAATGAGCAGTTCTTC CASSSGHLGSNEQFF
- TRBJ1-1 TRBV4-3 - TGCGCCAGCAGCCCAAATGGAGGGGCTGAAGCTTTCTTT CASSPNGGAEAFF
few TRBJ1-2 TRBV4-2 - TGTGCCAGCAGCCAGGGACAAGTGGGCTACACCTTC CASSQGQVGYTF